The clone carrying this T cell receptor beta chain showed up just a few times. Unique molecular identifiers were built into the TCRbeta library. TCRdb itself ran the PCR reads through MiXCR, one entry per CDR3 protein. The sample shows a few hundred thousand distinct CDR3 sequences, about 12% of them seen only once. This entry belongs to a study of T-cell reconstitution after alpha-beta-depleted transplantation in children. The specimen comprised PBMCs from the stem cell graft donor, sampled from the stem cell graft. The source of this sequence is a human donor who donated a stem cell graft to a child with combined immunodeficiency.

The CDR3 region has the DNA TGTGCCAGCAGCCCTCTTACTGGAAACACCATATATTTT. Translating gives CASSPLTGNTIYF. The chain uses TRBV7-2 and TRBJ1-3, with no clear D. V was pared by 5 bases and J by 2 bases, with 7 bases between. CDR3 length: 13 amino acids. CDR1 is SGHTA, CDR2 FQGNSA, per germline.